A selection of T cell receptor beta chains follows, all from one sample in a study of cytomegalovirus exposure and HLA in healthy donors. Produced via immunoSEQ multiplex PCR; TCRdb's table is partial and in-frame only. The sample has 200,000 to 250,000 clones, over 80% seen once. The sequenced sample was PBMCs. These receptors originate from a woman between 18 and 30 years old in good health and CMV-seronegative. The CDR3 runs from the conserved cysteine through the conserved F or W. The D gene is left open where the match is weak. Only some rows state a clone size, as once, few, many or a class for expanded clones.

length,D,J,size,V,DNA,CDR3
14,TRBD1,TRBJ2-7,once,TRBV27,TGTGCCAGCAGAGCCGGGACAGGGTACCACGAGCAGTACTTC,CASRAGTGYHEQYF
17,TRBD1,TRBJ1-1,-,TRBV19,TGTGCCAGTACGATTGGAGGGGGCGAAACGTTTGACACTGAAGCTTTCTTT,CASTIGGGETFDTEAFF
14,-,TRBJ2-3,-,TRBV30,TGTGCCTGGAGTGTATACCCGGGTGGAGATACGCAGTATTTT,CAWSVYPGGDTQYF
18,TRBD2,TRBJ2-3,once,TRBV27,TGTGCCAGCACCTTCTCTGGCGGGAGGGTGGGAAACACAGATACGCAGTATTTT,CASTFSGGRVGNTDTQYF
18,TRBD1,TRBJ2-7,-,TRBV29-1,TGCAGCGTGACGCTCTCCGGGACAGGGGTAGGTTTTGTGGCCGAGCAGTACTTC,CSVTLSGTGVGFVAEQYF
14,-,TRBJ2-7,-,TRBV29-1,TGCAGCGTTGGGGGGGACTCCGTCCCCTACGAGCAGTACTTC,CSVGGDSVPYEQYF
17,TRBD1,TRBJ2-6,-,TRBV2,TGTGCCAGCAGTGGTGACAGGGGGCTTCGGGGGGCCAACGTCCTGACTTTC,CASSGDRGLRGANVLTF
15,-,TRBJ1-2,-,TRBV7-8,TGTGCCAGCAGCTTGCTGGCTGGGGGGACCTATGGCTACACCTTC,CASSLLAGGTYGYTF
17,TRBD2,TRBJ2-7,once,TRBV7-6,TGTGCCAGCAGCCGACAACTAGCGGGGGGTACGAACTACGAGCAGTACTTC,CASSRQLAGGTNYEQYF
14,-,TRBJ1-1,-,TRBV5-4,TGTGCCAGCAGCAGAAGGGTTGGAGGCACTGAAGCTTTCTTT,CASSRRVGGTEAFF
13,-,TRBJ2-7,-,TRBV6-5,TGTGCCAGCAGTTTGCTCGGGGTCTACGAGCAGTACTTC,CASSLLGVYEQYF
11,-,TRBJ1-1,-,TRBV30,TGTGCCTCTGGGGGATACACTGAAGCTTTCTTT,CASGGYTEAFF
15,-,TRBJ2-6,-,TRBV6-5,TGTGCCAGCAGATCCACCGGCTCTGGGGCCAACGTCCTGACTTTC,CASRSTGSGANVLTF
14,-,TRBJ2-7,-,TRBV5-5,TGTGCCAGCAGCTTTCGGGGCCCTCCGTACGAGCAGTACTTC,CASSFRGPPYEQYF
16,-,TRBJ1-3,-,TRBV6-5,TGTGCCAGCAGTTACGGGATCAGGGCGGCAGGAAACACCATATATTTT,CASSYGIRAAGNTIYF
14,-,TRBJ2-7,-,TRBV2,TGTGCCAGCAGTGAAGCTCCCAGCTCCTACGAGCAGTACTTC,CASSEAPSSYEQYF
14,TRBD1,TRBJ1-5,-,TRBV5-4,TGTGCCAGCAGCTTAGACAGGGGGTCAGCGGCCCAGCATTTT,CASSLDRGSAAQHF
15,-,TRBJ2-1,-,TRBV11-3,TGTGCCAGCAGCTTAGATTCAGGGTCCTACAATGAGCAGTTCTTC,CASSLDSGSYNEQFF
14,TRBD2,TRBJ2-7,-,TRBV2,TGTGCCAGCAGTGTTACTAGCGGTACCTACGAGCAGTACTTC,CASSVTSGTYEQYF
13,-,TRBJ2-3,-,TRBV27,TGTGCCAGCAGTTTAACCAGGCCACGGACGCAGTATTTT,CASSLTRPRTQYF
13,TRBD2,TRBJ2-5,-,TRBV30,TGTGCCTGGAGGACTAGCGGGGTTAAGACCCAGTACTTC,CAWRTSGVKTQYF
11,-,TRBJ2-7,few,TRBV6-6,TGTGCCAGCAGACAGACCTACGAGCAGTACTTC,CASRQTYEQYF
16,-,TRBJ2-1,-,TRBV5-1,TGCGCCAGCAGCCTCCTGGGGGGGCTTCTGTACAATGAGCAGTTCTTC,CASSLLGGLLYNEQFF
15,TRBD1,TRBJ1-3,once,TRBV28,TGTGCCAGCAGTCCCTCAGGGACAGGGGGAAACACCATATATTTT,CASSPSGTGGNTIYF
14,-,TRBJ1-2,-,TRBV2,TGTGCCAGCAGTGAAATGGGGGTCTTTGATGGCTACACCTTC,CASSEMGVFDGYTF
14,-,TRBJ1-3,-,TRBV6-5,TGTGCCAGCAGTGCGAGTCTGGGGGGAAACACCATATATTTT,CASSASLGGNTIYF
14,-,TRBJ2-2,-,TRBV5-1,TGCGCCAGCAGCTTGGGATGGAACACCGGGGAGCTGTTTTTT,CASSLGWNTGELFF
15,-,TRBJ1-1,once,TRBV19,TGTGCCAGTAGTAGGGGAGGGGGGGTAAGGACTGAAGCTTTCTTT,CASSRGGGVRTEAFF
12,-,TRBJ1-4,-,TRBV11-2,TGTGCCAGCAGCTTGGGGGGTGAAAAACTGTTTTTT,CASSLGGEKLFF
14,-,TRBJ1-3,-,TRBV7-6,TGTGCCAGCAGCAACAGGTTCACTGGAAACACCATATATTTT,CASSNRFTGNTIYF
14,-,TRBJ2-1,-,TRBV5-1,TGCGCCAGCAGCTTGAGTCCAGGGATTAATGAGCAGTTCTTC,CASSLSPGINEQFF
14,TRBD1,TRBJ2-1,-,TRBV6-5,TGTGCCAGCGGCCGGGACAGCTTCTACAATGAGCAGTTCTTC,CASGRDSFYNEQFF
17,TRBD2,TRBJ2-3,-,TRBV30,TGTGCCTGGAGTGTCCCTGGCGGGGGAAGGAGCACAGATACGCAGTATTTT,CAWSVPGGGRSTDTQYF
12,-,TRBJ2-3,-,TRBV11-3,TGTGCCAGCAGCTTCAGCTCAGATACGCAGTATTTT,CASSFSSDTQYF
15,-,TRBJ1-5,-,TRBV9,TGTGCCAGCAGCGTAGACAGCTATAGCAATCAGCCCCAGCATTTT,CASSVDSYSNQPQHF
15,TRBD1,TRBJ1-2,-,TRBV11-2,TGTGCCAGCAGCTACCGGACAGGGGAGATCTATGGCTACACCTTC,CASSYRTGEIYGYTF
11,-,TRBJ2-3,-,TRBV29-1,TGCAGTGCTCAGGACGGCGATACGCAGTATTTT,CSAQDGDTQYF
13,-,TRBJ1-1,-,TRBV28,TGTGCCAGCAGTTTACAGGGGAACACTGAAGCTTTCTTT,CASSLQGNTEAFF
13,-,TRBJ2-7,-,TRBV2,TGTGCCAGCAGTGTAGGCAGGGCAGGAGAGCAGTACTTC,CASSVGRAGEQYF
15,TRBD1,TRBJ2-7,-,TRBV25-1,TGTGCCAGCAGTGAAGGGACAGGGACCCTATACGAGCAGTACTTC,CASSEGTGTLYEQYF
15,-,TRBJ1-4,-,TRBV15,TGTGCCACCAGCAGAGAAATCAGGACAAATGAAAAACTGTTTTTT,CATSREIRTNEKLFF
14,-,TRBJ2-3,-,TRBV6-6,TGTGCCAGCAGGTGGCTAGCTGGCACAGATACGCAGTATTTT,CASRWLAGTDTQYF